One sample yielded the 17 T cell receptor beta chains listed below, sequenced in a study of blood T cell repertoires in COVID-19. Using immunoSEQ multiplex PCR, the repertoire was profiled, and TCRdb retains in-frame clones only, with some absent. The sample carries 300,000 to 400,000 clones, 85% recorded once. Sequencing input: PBMCs or T cells enriched from blood (not recorded which). Every receptor here comes from a woman aged 25-40 years who had been exposed to COVID-19.

This clone has only one observation. The chain is built from TRBV30 and TRBJ2-1, with a possible D match to TRBD2 (6 bases). CDR1 is GTSNPN, CDR2 SVGIG, per germline (reference sequence). Trimming removed 1 base from V and 1 base from J, with 8 bases in between. The CDR3 contains 14 residues. Here the CDR3 reads CAWSGGTSYNEQFF. CDR3 bases: TGTGCCTGGAGTGGTGGGACTTCCTACAATGAGCAGTTCTTC. The entire variable domain, with the rest obtained from reference TRBV30 and TRBJ2-1, is as follows: SQTIHQWPATLVQPVGSPLSLECTVEGTSNPNLYWYRQAAGRGLQLLFYSVGIGQISSEVPQNLSASRPQDRQFILSSKKLLLSDSGFYLCAWSGGTSYNEQFFGPGTRLTVL.

The rearrangement uses TRBV30 and TRBJ1-1; D gene uncertain. CDR3 length: 13 residues. Trimming took off 3 bases at V and 2 bases at J, with 10 bases between the two ends. Germline V CDR1 and CDR2: GTSNPN, SVGIG (reference sequence). CDR3 protein: CAWSQRTNTEAFF. CDR3 nucleotide sequence: TGTGCCTGGAGCCAGCGAACAAACACTGAAGCTTTCTTT.

CDR3 coding DNA: TGTGCCAGCAGCTTAGCGGGGGCAGCTAACACTGAAGCTTTCTTT. It codes for CASSLAGAANTEAFF. The chain carries TRBV7-9 and TRBJ1-1, with a possible D match to TRBD1 (6 bases). Germline CDR1 and CDR2: SEHNR and FQNEAQ (reference sequence). The V gene lost 0 bases and the J gene lost 2 bases, with 10 bases spanning the gap. This CDR3 has 15 amino acids.

The chain has TRBV30 and TRBJ1-5; D is unresolved. The CDR3 sequence is 13 residues long. V was shortened by 7 bases and J by 0 bases, with 10 bases between the two germline ends. Germline CDR1 GTSNPN, CDR2 SVGIG (reference sequence). The CDR3 DNA sequence: TGTGCCTCCGGCGGTCATAGCAATCAGCCCCAGCATTTT. It yields the protein CASGGHSNQPQHF. Full variable domain (missing parts from reference TRBV30 and TRBJ1-5): SQTIHQWPATLVQPVGSPLSLECTVEGTSNPNLYWYRQAAGRGLQLLFYSVGIGQISSEVPQNLSASRPQDRQFILSSKKLLLSDSGFYLCASGGHSNQPQHFGDGTRLSIL.

The rearrangement links TRBV18 to TRBJ2-1; D is possibly TRBD2 (5 bases). The CDR3 consists of 13 residues. The V end lost 0 bases, the J end lost 9 bases, and 9 bases lay between the germline ends. CDR1 and CDR2 from the germline V gene are KGHSH and LQKENI. The CDR3 is CASSPPGVGEQFF. CDR3 nucleotide sequence: TGTGCCAGCTCACCACCCGGGGTTGGTGAGCAGTTCTTC.

This sequence joins TRBV5-1 and TRBJ2-5; 16 bases align to TRBD2. J was trimmed by 2 bases and V by 4 bases; bases with no gene match: 14. The CDR3 runs 20 residues. The germline CDR1 and CDR2 sequences are SGHRS and YFSETQ. CDR3 sequence reads: CASSVLSPGLAGGLQETQYF. The DNA for the CDR3 is TGCGCCAGCAGCGTCCTTAGTCCGGGACTAGCGGGAGGGTTACAAGAGACCCAGTACTTC.

The gene calls are TRBV19 and TRBJ2-1, with 16 bases fitting TRBD2. Germline assignment: CDR1 LNHDA and CDR2 SQIVND (reference sequence). The CDR3 has 19 residues. The V and J ends lost 5 bases and 2 bases, in that order; junction bases with no gene match: 9. CDR3 sequence: CASSAGLAGGPAPYNEQFF. For the CDR3, the DNA is TGTGCCAGTAGTGCGGGACTAGCGGGAGGGCCGGCGCCCTACAATGAGCAGTTCTTC.

This rearrangement joins TRBV2 to TRBJ1-3, with a possible D match to TRBD1 (6 bases). CDR1 is SNHLY and CDR2 is FYNNEI in the germline V gene. The length of the CDR3 is 15 residues. Trimming took 6 bases from V and 8 from J, leaving 20 bases between them. The CDR3 DNA sequence: TGTGCCAGCAGGGGGGACATACGGGTTGGTTACACCATATATTTT. Translating gives CASRGDIRVGYTIYF. Supplemented by reference TRBV2 and TRBJ1-3, the full variable domain reads EPEVTQTPSHQVTQMGQEVILRCVPISNHLYFYWYRQILGQKVEFLVSFYNNEISEKSEIFDDQFSVERPDGSNFTLKIRSTKLEDSAMYFCASRGDIRVGYTIYFGEGSWLTVV.

This chain uses TRBV27 with TRBJ1-5, with 10 bases matching TRBD1. The CDR3 is made up of 14 amino acids. Germline CDR1 and CDR2: MNHEY and SMNVEV (reference sequence). The J segment lost 9 bases and the V segment lost 7 bases, leaving 9 bases of the junction unmatched. DNA of the CDR3: TGTGCCAGCAAGGACAGGGGGGACCTTGGGCCCCAGCATTTT. This encodes CASKDRGDLGPQHF.

V is TRBV19 and J is TRBJ1-2; no clear D gene. V lost 5 bases, J lost 4 bases, and 8 bases lay in between. CDR1 is LNHDA, CDR2 SQIVND, per germline (reference sequence). This CDR3 region has 12 residues. The CDR3 nucleotides are TGTGCCAGTAGTGGCCGGGTCTATGGCTACACCTTC. Translated, it gives CASSGRVYGYTF.

The chain combines TRBV6-5 with TRBJ1-5; 8 bases fit TRBD1. CDR3 length: 14 residues. The germline gives CDR1 MNHEY, CDR2 SVGAGI. Trimming took 7 bases from V and 9 from J; bases not matched to a gene: 11. The CDR3, as DNA: TGTGCCAGCAACCGACAGGGGCCCTCCGGGCCCCAGCATTTT. Its translation is CASNRQGPSGPQHF.

This sequence joins TRBV5-4 and TRBJ1-2, with D perhaps matching TRBD1 (5 bases). The CDR3 runs 14 residues. With 0 bases removed from V and 0 bases from J, the gap between germline ends came to 6 bases. The V gene's germline CDR1 is SGHNT and CDR2 YYREEE (reference sequence). CDR3 coding DNA: TGTGCCAGCAGCTTGGGGACATCTAACTATGGCTACACCTTC. Protein sequence: CASSLGTSNYGYTF.

The table lists this clone with a count of one. V and J are TRBV5-1 and TRBJ1-2; D perhaps matches TRBD1 (6 bases). CDR1 and CDR2 (germline): SGHRS, YFSETQ. V was trimmed by 4 bases and J by 2 bases, leaving 21 bases between them. This CDR3 has 17 amino acids. The CDR3 spells CASSDTQGSRGNYGYTF. In DNA, the CDR3 is TGCGCCAGCAGCGATACACAGGGTTCCCGAGGAAACTATGGCTACACCTTC.

CDR3 residues: CATSRDRQGGRSNQPQHF. The CDR3 nucleotides read TGTGCCACCAGCAGAGACCGACAGGGGGGCCGTAGCAATCAGCCCCAGCATTTT. The chain combines TRBV15 with TRBJ1-5; 9 nucleotides match TRBD1. The CDR3 has 18 amino acids. Germline V gene sequence: CDR1 LNHNV, CDR2 YYDKDF (reference sequence). V dropped 0 bases and J dropped 0; count of bases not matched to a gene: 6.

The chain recombines TRBV19 with TRBJ2-7; 12 bases line up with TRBD2. The length of the CDR3 is 18 residues. Trimming cost V 0 bases and J 1 base; bases outside gene matches: 7. Per germline, CDR1 LNHDA and CDR2 SQIVND (reference sequence). CDR3 DNA: TGTGCCAGTAGTATAGATCTGACTAGCGGGAGACAATCCTACGAGCAGTACTTC. This sequence encodes CASSIDLTSGRQSYEQYF.

The chain has TRBV28 and TRBJ2-3; no firm D call. Germline V CDR1 and CDR2: MDHEN, SYDVKM. V lost 5 bases to trimming and J lost 0 bases, with 12 bases between them. CDR3 length: 15 residues. The CDR3 sequence is CASSPARGSTDTQYF. The CDR3 DNA reads TGTGCCAGCAGTCCGGCTAGAGGTAGCACAGATACGCAGTATTTT. Variable domain in full (rest from reference TRBV28 and TRBJ2-3): DVKVTQSSRYLVKRTGEKVFLECVQDMDHENMFWYRQDPGLGLRLIYFSYDVKMKEKGDIPEGYSVSREKKERFSLILESASTNQTSMYLCASSPARGSTDTQYFGPGTRLTVL.

J is TRBJ1-1 and V is TRBV19, with D possibly being TRBD1 (5 bases). CDR3 length equals 15 residues. The germline CDR1 and CDR2 sequences are LNHDA and SQIVND (reference sequence). V shed 3 bases and J shed 1 base, with 12 bases lying between them. The CDR3 loop is CASSMIGQGNTEAFF. The DNA of the CDR3 is TGTGCCAGTAGTATGATTGGGCAGGGGAACACTGAAGCTTTCTTT.